This is a list of T cell receptor beta chains from one sample in a study of cytomegalovirus exposure and HLA in healthy donors. Assay used: immunoSEQ multiplex PCR; TCRdb lists only in-frame clones, some missing. The repertoire holds 150,000 to 250,000 clones, with around 80% as singletons. Specimen: PBMCs. Receptor source: a woman aged 30 to 39 in good health and CMV-seropositive. The conserved cysteine and the conserved F or W are not part of the CDR3 here. The order of the fields is clone size, J gene, V gene, CDR3 protein. For some rows the clone size is stated as once, few or many, or as a class when expanded; others skip it.

NA | TRBJ2-7 | TRBV7-9 | ASSLALAGDGEQY
NA | TRBJ1-4 | TRBV7-8 | ASSPEPRQGTNEKLF
NA | TRBJ1-3 | TRBV6-5 | ASSYGTQGNTIY
NA | TRBJ2-1 | TRBV29-1 | SVEQGLNEQF
NA | TRBJ2-7 | TRBV11-2 | ASSLAGLGAYEQY
NA | TRBJ2-3 | TRBV30 | AWHPGLAGTDTQY
NA | TRBJ2-5 | TRBV5-1 | ASSLVGRVETQY
NA | TRBJ1-2 | TRBV10-3 | AISTTGLNYGYT
NA | TRBJ1-3 | TRBV6-1 | ASSEGLGHTIY
once | TRBJ2-4 | TRBV7-2 | ASSPRAGGPAKNIQY
NA | TRBJ1-2 | TRBV27 | ASSLRSGTGGHYGYT
NA | TRBJ2-5 | TRBV5-1 | ASSSAGTGGAETQY
NA | TRBJ1-4 | TRBV5-4 | ASSIEQGEGEKLF
NA | TRBJ1-1 | TRBV5-6 | ASSLTANTEAF
NA | TRBJ2-1 | TRBV25-1 | ASSESGGRSYNEQF
NA | TRBJ2-1 | TRBV5-1 | ASSLGLGQGDYNEQF
NA | TRBJ2-7 | TRBV9 | ASSAEGQSYEQY
NA | TRBJ1-1 | TRBV5-1 | ASSFLFGASLGSGTEAF
NA | TRBJ2-3 | TRBV7-8 | ASSSQRVDTQY
NA | TRBJ2-7 | TRBV9 | ASSGAGGNSYEQY
once | NA | TRBV29-1 | SVEDGLAGDEQY
once | TRBJ2-7 | TRBV18 | ASSPALEEQY
NA | TRBJ2-7 | TRBV2 | ASSGETSSYEQY
NA | TRBJ2-3 | TRBV7-6 | ASRVGQGANTQY
NA | TRBJ1-3 | TRBV9 | ASSVEGGAGNTIY
NA | TRBJ1-2 | TRBV29-1 | SVIGVGDYGYT
NA | TRBJ2-4 | TRBV4-1 | ASSRLLGGRESAKNIQY
NA | TRBJ1-1 | TRBV7-8 | ASTDGGRMNTEAF
few | TRBJ1-1 | TRBV6-5 | ASSLTGPNTEAF
NA | TRBJ2-1 | TRBV4-1 | ASSRLRVEGSYNEQF
NA | TRBJ1-6 | TRBV27 | ASSLSGRVKPNSPLH
NA | TRBJ1-1 | TRBV4-1 | ASREQGSVDTEAF
NA | TRBJ1-2 | TRBV6-1 | ASSEQGYGYT
NA | TRBJ2-3 | TRBV7-8 | ASSARDASSTDTQY
NA | TRBJ1-2 | TRBV6-6 | ASSSGLRDGYT
once | TRBJ2-3 | TRBV14 | ASSTWDRASTDTQY
NA | TRBJ2-1 | TRBV6-6 | ASSLGQGSYNEQF
NA | TRBJ2-7 | TRBV6-6 | ASILFSGQSSSEQY
NA | TRBJ1-2 | TRBV6-5 | ASSYSKRVGYT
NA | TRBJ2-7 | TRBV5-4 | ASSPGYEQY
NA | TRBJ1-2 | TRBV5-6 | ASSGQVNYGYT
NA | TRBJ1-6 | TRBV11-2 | ASSPRTVNSPLH
once | TRBJ2-1 | TRBV5-6 | ASSRTSGRTYNEQF
once | TRBJ2-2 | TRBV7-8 | ASSLPTSGGVMTRELF
NA | TRBJ1-1 | TRBV10-3 | AISEIVGVNTEAF
NA | TRBJ2-2 | TRBV27 | ASSLRGYTGELF
NA | TRBJ2-4 | TRBV19 | ASSVIAKNIQY
NA | TRBJ1-2 | TRBV15 | ATSRDQAGSYGYT
NA | TRBJ2-7 | TRBV5-5 | ASSLTSREVNEQY
NA | TRBJ1-5 | TRBV5-6 | ASSVTGGSGQPQH
NA | TRBJ2-3 | TRBV5-4 | ASSNTGTDTQY
once | TRBJ1-4 | TRBV9 | ASSAAEGWHEKLF
NA | TRBJ1-2 | TRBV5-4 | ASSLQGQGNYGYT